Sequencing of this TCR beta chain was carried out in a study of identical twins. This clonotype has ten or more counts. Each CDR3 protein gets one entry after TCRdb re-called the 5' RACE reads with MiXCR. The sample includes 400,000 to 650,000 distinct CDR3 sequences, approximately 22% seen only once; the top ten take about 0.99%. The CDR3 consists of 11 residues. Germline CDR1 reads ENHRY; CDR2 reads SYGVKD. The V end was cut by 3 bases, the J end by 5 bases, with 2 bases between. The sample also formed part of further work on T cells expressing NK-cell markers. That paper states: CD3+CD56+NKG2C+, CD3+CD56+NKG2C- and CD3+CD56-NKG2C+ T cells, once sorted, supplied the TCR beta repertoires.

V gene TRBV10-3 combines with J gene TRBJ2-1; D gene unclear. This receptor was taken from a woman aged 18-35 years in good health. Sequencing input: CD4+ T cells sorted from blood. The CDR3 protein is CAISEDNEQFF. CDR3 nucleotides: TGTGCCATCAGTGAAGACAATGAGCAGTTCTTC.